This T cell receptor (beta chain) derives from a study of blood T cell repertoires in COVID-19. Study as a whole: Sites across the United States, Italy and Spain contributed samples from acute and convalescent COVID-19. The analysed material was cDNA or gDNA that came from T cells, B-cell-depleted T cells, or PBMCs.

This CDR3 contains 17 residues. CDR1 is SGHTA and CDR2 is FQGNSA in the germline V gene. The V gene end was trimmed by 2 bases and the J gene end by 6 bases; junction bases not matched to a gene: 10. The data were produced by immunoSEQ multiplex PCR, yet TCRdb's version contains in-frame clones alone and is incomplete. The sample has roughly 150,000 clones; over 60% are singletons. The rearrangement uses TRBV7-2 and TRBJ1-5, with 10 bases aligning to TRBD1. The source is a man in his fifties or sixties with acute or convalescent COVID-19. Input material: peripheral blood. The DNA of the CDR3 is TGTGCCAGCAGCTTAATCGCCGGACAGGGGGTAGGTCAGCCCCAGCATTTT. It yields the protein CASSLIAGQGVGQPQHF.